This T cell receptor (beta chain) was captured by sequencing in a study of CD8+ T cells in alopecia areata. The study's findings and limits: Uncertainty remains about how baseline CD8+ expansion links to response, with one nonresponder. When scalp samples are sequenced, resident alphabeta T cells of normal skin are also captured. Researchers reported that TCR sharing among patients proved less clear than in mice, possibly HLA-linked.

The CDR3 spans 16 residues. Germline V gene data show CDR1 as SGHRS and CDR2 as YFSETQ. V was cut by 4 bases and J by 6 bases, with 22 bases left in between. Treatment noted: oral pan-JAK inhibitor, 5-10 mg twice daily. PBMCs yielded sorted CD4+ and CD8+ T cells. Investigators isolated RNA and reverse transcribed it into cDNA to act as the sequencing template. Only in-frame clones appear in the TCRdb table, and some are missing; sequencing was by immunoSEQ multiplex PCR. The data hold approximately 150,000 clones, with less than 70% observed a single time. On this clone itself: Its specificity is unknown.

The chain has TRBV5-1 and TRBJ1-1, with D unresolved. This receptor was obtained from a human donor with alopecia areata. Sequenced material: CD4+ T cells sorted from blood, taken at week 24, from a patient treated with tofacitinib. The CDR3 sequence is CASSLTGLLQSPEAFF. The DNA of the CDR3 is TGCGCCAGCAGCCTTACTGGCCTGCTACAGAGTCCTGAAGCTTTCTTT.